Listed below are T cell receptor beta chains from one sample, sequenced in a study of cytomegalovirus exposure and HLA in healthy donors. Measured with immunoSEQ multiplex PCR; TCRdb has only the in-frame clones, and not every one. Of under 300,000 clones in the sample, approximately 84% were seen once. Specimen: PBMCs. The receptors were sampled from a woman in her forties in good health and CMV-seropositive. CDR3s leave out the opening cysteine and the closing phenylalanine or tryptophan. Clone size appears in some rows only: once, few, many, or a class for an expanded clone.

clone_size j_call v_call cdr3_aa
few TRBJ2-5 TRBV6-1 ASTKTSSETQY
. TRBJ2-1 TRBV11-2 ASSSQPGTGYEQF
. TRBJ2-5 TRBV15 ATSRALKQETQY
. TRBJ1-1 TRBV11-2 ASSRGLNTEAF
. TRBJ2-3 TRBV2 ASSWTSGTDTQY
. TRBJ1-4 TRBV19 ASSVGTGAEKLF
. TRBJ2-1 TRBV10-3 AIKLEGGSYNEQF
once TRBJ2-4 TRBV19 ASSPPIASGRVVAKNIQY
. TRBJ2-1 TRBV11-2 ASSWGSGSYEQF
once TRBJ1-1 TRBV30 AWLTEFMNTEAF
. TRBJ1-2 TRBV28 ASSSRDSSYYGYT